The 29 T cell receptor beta chains presented below share a single source sample, sequenced in a study of CD8 T cells in ankylosing spondylitis. TCRdb called the 5' RACE reads again in MiXCR, with one record for every CDR3 protein. The table lists hundreds of thousands of distinct CDR3 sequences, about an eighth of them singletons, with 0.45% to 0.6% in the top ten. For these receptors, no antigen is known. Study results and caveats: It appeared that ankylosing spondylitis blood was characterized by a TCR beta motif of fewer than 10 highly homologous variants.

The sequencing input was blood, either unsorted or a sorted T cell fraction (not recorded which). These receptors all stem from a male donor with ankylosing spondylitis.

This clonotype occurred many times. Here the CDR3 reads CASSLGGLGNEKLFF. In nucleotides, the CDR3 is TGTGCCAGCAGCTTAGGGGGGCTGGGTAATGAAAAACTGTTTTTT. The genes are TRBV7-9 and TRBJ1-4; D perhaps matches TRBD1 (6 bases). Germline lookup yields CDR1 SEHNR and CDR2 FQNEAQ (reference sequence). V lost 1 base to trimming and J lost 4 bases, with 10 bases between them. This CDR3 contains 15 residues.

The chain uses TRBV20-1 and TRBJ2-2, with TRBD1 as a possible D gene (7 bases). Per the germline V gene, CDR1 is DFQATT and CDR2 is SNEGSKA (reference sequence). The CDR3 is 14 residues long. The ends were cut back, 4 bases at V and 3 bases at J, with 12 bases in the middle. CDR3 protein: CSANRGGDTGELFF. In DNA form, the CDR3 reads TGCAGTGCTAACAGGGGAGGAGACACCGGGGAGCTGTTTTTT.

This clonotype came up a few times. This chain connects TRBV20-1 to TRBJ2-1, with D possibly TRBD2 on 6 matching bases. This CDR3 contains 16 residues. CDR1 DFQATT and CDR2 SNEGSKA come from the germline V gene (reference sequence). V lost 1 base and J 2 bases, leaving 15 bases between the germline ends. The CDR3, as DNA: TGCAGTGCTAGAGCTCATAGCGGAGCCCCCTACAATGAGCAGTTCTTC. Translated: CSARAHSGAPYNEQFF.

The chain links TRBV7-2 to TRBJ2-3; a weak D match, TRBD1 (6 bases). V dropped 3 bases and J dropped 3 bases, with 13 bases sitting between them. The CDR3 sequence is 15 residues long. CDR1 is SGHTA, CDR2 FQGNSA, per germline. Here the CDR3 reads CASSLRRTVTDTQYF. The CDR3 nucleotides read TGTGCCAGCAGCTTGCGGAGGACAGTGACAGATACGCAGTATTTT.

V and J are TRBV6-5 and TRBJ2-1; 12 bases line up with TRBD1. CDR1 and CDR2 from the germline V gene are MNHEY and SVGAGI. The CDR3 consists of 18 residues. Trimming at V came to 0 bases and at J to 6 bases, leaving 9 bases not matched to a gene. This CDR3 reads CASSYSGWGQGAFNEQFF. The CDR3 DNA reads TGTGCCAGCAGTTACTCAGGGTGGGGACAGGGGGCTTTCAATGAGCAGTTCTTC.

This clonotype was seen a few times. CDR3 amino acids: CASSDWTGVRETQYF. CDR3 nucleotide sequence: TGCGCCAGCAGTGATTGGACAGGGGTTAGGGAGACCCAGTACTTC. This rearrangement joins TRBV10-2 to TRBJ2-5; TRBD1 aligns across 9 bases. V shed 3 bases, J shed 5 bases, and the junction held 7 bases outside the gene matches. This CDR3 contains 15 residues. The germline V gene has CDR1 WSHSY and CDR2 SAAADI.

This clonotype was counted at least ten times. This chain joins TRBV6-2 or TRBV6-3 and TRBJ2-1; D call uncertain. Germline CDR1 and CDR2: MNHEY and SVGEGT. The germline V and J ends were trimmed by 7 bases and 7 bases, with 14 bases remaining between them. There are 13 residues in the CDR3. CDR3 sequence reads: CASTPSGWNEQFF. The CDR3 coding sequence is TGTGCCAGCACCCCCTCTGGATGGAATGAGCAGTTCTTC.

This clonotype was counted between two and nine times. The V call is TRBV5-1, the J call TRBJ1-1; 9 bases line up with TRBD1. The germline V gene encodes CDR1 SGHRS and CDR2 YFSETQ. There are 15 residues in the CDR3. Trimming removed 0 bases from V and 6 bases from J; junction bases left unmatched: 6. The CDR3 sequence: CASSLGGTGRAEAFF. CDR3 DNA: TGCGCCAGCAGCTTGGGAGGGACAGGGAGAGCTGAAGCTTTCTTT. The full variable domain, rest sourced from reference TRBV5-1 and TRBJ1-1, is KAGVTQTPRYLIKTRGQQVTLSCSPISGHRSVSWYQQTPGQGLQFLFEYFSETQRNKGNFPGRFSGRQFSNSRSEMNVSTLELGDSALYLCASSLGGTGRAEAFFGQGTRLTVV.

This clonotype was found a few times. J is TRBJ2-1 and V is TRBV20-1; no reliable D call. The germline V and J ends were trimmed by 3 bases and 10 bases, with 16 bases remaining between them. This CDR3 has 13 amino acids. The V gene's germline CDR1 is DFQATT and CDR2 SNEGSKA (reference sequence). As DNA, the CDR3 is TGCAGTGCTAGGGCCAGAGTGGGGTGGGAGCAGTTCTTC. It translates to CSARARVGWEQFF.

This clonotype was observed a few times. The rearrangement joins TRBV20-1 to TRBJ2-7; unclear D gene. The V gene's germline CDR1 is DFQATT and CDR2 SNEGSKA (reference sequence). V lost 2 bases and J 4 bases, leaving 12 bases between the germline ends. The length of the CDR3 is 13 residues. Here the CDR3 reads CSARSFLSYEQYF. The CDR3 DNA reads as TGCAGTGCTAGATCTTTTCTGTCGTACGAGCAGTACTTC.

A few counts support this clonotype. This rearrangement joins TRBV28 to TRBJ2-1, with D hard to call. Germline CDR1 MDHEN, CDR2 SYDVKM. V was shortened by 2 bases and J by 1 base, with 9 bases between the two germline ends. This CDR3 has 15 amino acids. The CDR3 reads CASSLVSLSYNEQFF. In nucleotides, the CDR3 is TGTGCCAGCAGTTTAGTCAGTCTGTCCTACAATGAGCAGTTCTTC.

The chain uses TRBV14 and TRBJ2-1, with a weak D call TRBD2 (6 bases). V was pared by 4 bases and J by 9 bases, with 10 bases between. CDR3 size: 12 residues. Germline lookup yields CDR1 SGHDN and CDR2 FVKESK. The CDR3: CASSRDWSEQFF. The CDR3 region has the DNA TGTGCCAGCAGCCGGGACTGGAGTGAGCAGTTCTTC.

CDR3: CASSSTVTEQYF. For the CDR3, the DNA is TGTGCCAGCAGTTCGACTGTCACCGAGCAGTACTTC. The chain carries TRBV6-2 or TRBV6-3 and TRBJ2-7; D is unresolved. The CDR3 runs to 12 residues. The germline CDR1 and CDR2 sequences are MNHEY and SVGEGT. Trimming stripped 4 bases from V and 6 bases from J, with 10 bases between.

This clonotype was detected a few times. The chain's CDR3 is CASSGPTGMKTQYF. The CDR3 DNA follows: TGTGCCAGCAGCGGGCCTACAGGGATGAAGACCCAGTACTTC. The V and J genes are TRBV7-9 and TRBJ2-5; TRBD1 is a possible D gene (6 bases). Trimming pared 5 bases from V and 6 bases from J, leaving 16 bases between. The CDR3 sequence is 14 residues long. Germline CDR1 SEHNR, CDR2 FQNEAQ (reference sequence).

The chain recombines TRBV27 with TRBJ2-1; 8 bases agree with TRBD2. Germline V gene data show CDR1 as MNHEY and CDR2 as SMNVEV (reference sequence). The CDR3 spans 17 residues. The trim removed 5 bases at V and 2 bases at J, leaving 11 bases unmatched. In DNA, the CDR3 is TGTGCCAGCAGTCCTTCCCCGATAGCGGGAACCTACAATGAGCAGTTCTTC. This codes for CASSPSPIAGTYNEQFF.

This clonotype was detected ten times or more. The V call is TRBV29-1, the J call TRBJ1-2; 7 bases fit TRBD1. Germline CDR1 is SQVTM and CDR2 is ANQGSEA. Trimming took 3 bases from V and 4 from J; bases not matched to a gene: 2. This CDR3 region has 12 residues. The CDR3 here is CSVDRGPYGYTF. CDR3 DNA sequence: TGCAGCGTTGATAGGGGGCCCTATGGCTACACCTTC.

This clonotype has a handful of counts. DNA for the CDR3: TGTGCCAGCAGTGAAGCCAGCCCGCTAGCGGGCCGCTACGAGCAGTACTTC. Its protein product is CASSEASPLAGRYEQYF. The J gene is TRBJ2-7, the V gene TRBV2; 8 bases align to TRBD2. The J segment lost 3 bases and the V segment lost 0 bases, leaving 10 bases of the junction unmatched. In germline, CDR1 is SNHLY, CDR2 FYNNEI. The CDR3 is 17 amino acids.

This clonotype was seen more than once but under ten times. The chain is built from TRBV20-1 and TRBJ2-7; the D is unclear. The ends were cut back, 3 bases at V and 3 bases at J, with 15 bases in the middle. CDR1 and CDR2 (germline): DFQATT, SNEGSKA (reference sequence). This CDR3 is built from 14 residues. The CDR3: CSASFFGRRYEQYF. The CDR3 DNA reads TGCAGTGCTAGTTTTTTTGGCCGGCGCTACGAGCAGTACTTC.

This clonotype was seen a few times. V and J are TRBV5-6 and TRBJ2-5; 8 bases map to TRBD2. The CDR3 spans 14 residues. Trimming took 4 bases from V and 5 from J; bases not matched to a gene: 7. Germline CDR1 SGHDT, CDR2 YYEEEE. The CDR3 loop is CASSPVRGGETQYF. In DNA form, the CDR3 reads TGTGCCAGCAGCCCCGTCCGCGGGGGGGAGACCCAGTACTTC.

The chain employs TRBV4-2 and TRBJ2-2, with D uncertain. Trimming pared 8 bases from V and 5 bases from J, leaving 15 bases between. Per germline, CDR1 LGHNA and CDR2 YNFKEQ. This CDR3 has 14 residues. The CDR3 region has the DNA TGTGCCAGCTCCCCGGTAGCCGGAACCGGGGAGCTGTTTTTT. Amino acids: CASSPVAGTGELFF.

The genes are TRBV24-1 and TRBJ2-1, with D unclear. Trimming pared 11 bases from V and 4 bases from J, leaving 14 bases between. The germline V gene encodes CDR1 KGHDR and CDR2 SFDVKD. This CDR3 is built from 13 residues. For the CDR3, the DNA is TGTGCCATCTCAGCCAGCGATTACAATGAGCAGTTCTTC. Translated: CAISASDYNEQFF.

This clonotype has at least ten counts. This chain joins TRBV29-1 and TRBJ1-2; a possible D gene is TRBD1 (5 bases). V lost 0 bases to trimming and J lost 8 bases, with 13 bases between them. CDR1 and CDR2 from the germline V gene are SQVTM and ANQGSEA. The CDR3 spans 13 residues. This chain's CDR3 is CSVEDVRGGGYTF. The CDR3 DNA reads TGCAGCGTTGAAGATGTGCGGGGCGGGGGCTACACCTTC.

This clonotype was counted at least ten times. The chain links TRBV12-3 or TRBV12-4 to TRBJ1-1, with D perhaps matching TRBD1 (6 bases). CDR3 length: 15 residues. The V end was cut by 1 base, the J end by 1 base, with 10 bases between. The CDR3 region is CASSLGGGRNTEAFF. DNA for the CDR3: TGTGCCAGCAGTTTAGGTGGGGGCCGGAACACTGAAGCTTTCTTT.

The chain joins TRBV5-1 to TRBJ2-1; the match to TRBD2 covers 9 bases. This CDR3 has 15 residues. The germline V gene encodes CDR1 SGHRS and CDR2 YFSETQ. V shed 7 bases and J 6 bases; nucleotides not matched to a gene: 11. The CDR3 bases are TGCGCCAGCTTACCCATAGCGGGAGTGGTCAATGAGCAGTTCTTC. Encoded protein: CASLPIAGVVNEQFF. Full variable domain (missing parts from reference TRBV5-1 and TRBJ2-1): KAGVTQTPRYLIKTRGQQVTLSCSPISGHRSVSWYQQTPGQGLQFLFEYFSETQRNKGNFPGRFSGRQFSNSRSEMNVSTLELGDSALYLCASLPIAGVVNEQFFGPGTRLTVL.

V and J are TRBV3-1 and TRBJ1-2; 11 bases map to TRBD1. This CDR3 contains 14 residues. V dropped 5 bases and J dropped 8; count of bases not matched to a gene: 7. The V gene's germline CDR1 is LGHDT and CDR2 YNNKEL (reference sequence). Here the CDR3 reads CASSEDRGQEGYTF. In DNA form, the CDR3 reads TGTGCCAGCAGCGAGGACAGGGGGCAAGAAGGCTACACCTTC.

This clonotype was detected a few times. V and J are TRBV7-2 and TRBJ2-1; 10 bases match TRBD2. CDR3 size: 15 residues. Trimming at V came to 5 bases and at J to 10 bases, leaving 11 bases not matched to a gene. The germline CDR1 and CDR2 sequences are SGHTA and FQGNSA. As DNA, the CDR3 is TGTGCCAGCAGCCTCTCGAGGACTAGCGGAGGCGAGCAGTTCTTC. Translating gives CASSLSRTSGGEQFF.

This clonotype was observed a handful of times. The chain has TRBV9 and TRBJ1-6, with D possibly TRBD1 on 5 matching bases. Germline V gene sequence: CDR1 SGDLS, CDR2 YYNGEE. The CDR3 extends over 16 amino acids. Trimming left V 3 bases short and J 7 bases short, with 17 bases between. The CDR3 sequence: CASSEYPGRENSPLHF. In nucleotides, the CDR3 is TGTGCCAGCAGCGAATACCCGGGACGTGAGAATTCACCCCTCCACTTT.

The chain is built from TRBV29-1 and TRBJ2-3; 10 bases fit TRBD2. The CDR3 length is 13 residues. Germline CDR1 is SQVTM and CDR2 is ANQGSEA. The chain's CDR3 is CSVAGGSTDTQYF. CDR3 DNA sequence: TGCAGTGTAGCGGGAGGTAGCACAGATACGCAGTATTTT.

V and J are TRBV20-1 and TRBJ1-5; D remains unclear. The germline V gene has CDR1 DFQATT and CDR2 SNEGSKA (reference sequence). The CDR3 has 14 residues. V was cut by 4 bases and J by 6 bases, with 16 bases left in between. As DNA, the CDR3 is TGCAGTGCTACCGACCGTACTTCTCGTCAGCCCCAGCATTTT. Protein sequence: CSATDRTSRQPQHF.